This paragraph reports one T cell receptor (beta chain). This clone was recorded at least ten times. Its antigen specificity is not known. Nothing much larger sits one base from this clone, and base qualities are not available. The data are from a study of T cells after posttransplantation cyclophosphamide listed by TCRdb under 2016. Context from the whole study: Using TRB sequencing, the study followed how the T cell repertoire reconstituted after myeloablative bone marrow transplantation in which posttransplantation cyclophosphamide served as GVHD prophylaxis. Samples from about 33 PTCy-treated patients and under 20 related bone marrow donors of those patients were subjected to antigen receptor sequencing. Blood from all 35 or so PTCy patients who had 1-year posttransplant specimens underwent TRB sequencing. In 3 patients, TRB sequencing was also performed on up to about 3 more blood samples taken 2 to 5.2 years after transplant, and in a handful of patients, pretransplant blood was also TRB-sequenced. Because TRA and TRB clonality correlated tightly in roughly 10 samples, the subsequent TCR analyses were limited to TRB only. Public TRB sequences were compared against a database of over 3,000 sequences linked to responses to pathogens, tumor antigens, self-antigens and alloantigens.

Beyond this particular receptor, the publication reports: The TRB repertoires of T cells infiltrating skin or the GI tract showed only limited overlap with the TRB repertoires found in blood. Across 40 to 55 patients, TRB clonality was highly associated with recipient CMV seropositivity and CMV reactivation, and diversity in PTCy patients was similar to diversity in CNI/methotrexate controls. At 1-2 months, donor-recipient similarity was low but rose over the first year, and the later blood repertoires were often dominated by donor CD8+ memory clones.

Genomic DNA was the input for TRB sequencing, which was run either with the immunoSEQ assay at survey resolution or with the hsTCRB kit. The published analysis was carried out like this. The immunoSEQ software handled the initial read processing, while the LymphoSeq R package was used for the repertoire analyses. Clonality was computed as 1 minus normalized Shannon entropy, and a Gini coefficient was also calculated for each TRB dataset. Phenotypes of unsorted samples were inferred by mapping TRB sequences from sorted subsets of the recipient or donor onto the same recipient's unsorted samples. Imported from immuneACCESS, the table was reduced by TCRdb to in-frame sequences with V and J called. These copies leave out some clones; in studies compared against another copy, an unresolved V gene accounts for under half, and the cause of the remainder is not known. That table supplies the V and J calls and clone size; D and trimming were determined from the DNA. This sample holds 35,000 to 40,000 clones in total, without any singletons. Of the sample, more than 2% is held by the ten largest clones.

Related bone marrow donors provided peripheral blood samples on the day of marrow donation. Mononuclear cells from peripheral blood and bone marrow were separated by Ficoll-Hypaque density centrifugation and then cryopreserved. Relative to germline, V is missing 8 bases and J is missing 5 bases, with 5 bases of the junction outside any gene match. From a lookup of the germline V gene, CDR1 and CDR2 are SNHLY and FYNNEI. Taken from cysteine to phenylalanine, the CDR3 has 13 residues. Kept here is only the CDR3 DNA, which spans 39 bases and is read in frame from base 1. The chain is assembled from TRBV2 and TRBJ2-5, and 10 junction bases match TRBD2. The receptor's source is a man aged 45-65 years in good health, CMV-negative, and a related stem cell transplant donor. Material for sequencing was PBMCs. The nucleotide sequence is given as TGTGCCAGCCCTCAGCGGGAGGGGGAGACCCAGTACTTC. Translated, it reads CASPQREGETQYF.